Sequencing of this TCR beta chain was carried out in a study of cytomegalovirus exposure and HLA in healthy donors. Whole-study context: Samples from HLA-typed donors yielded about 86 million unique TCRs in an early data release.

Vbeta (60) and Jbeta (13) primers were used in the PCR. Assay used: immunoSEQ multiplex PCR; TCRdb lists only in-frame clones, some missing. The table lists about 160,000 clones, around 84% of them singletons. Per germline, CDR1 SEHNR and CDR2 FQNEAQ (reference sequence). This CDR3 has 15 amino acids. J gave up 3 bases and V 5 bases, and 5 bases lay outside the gene matches. The sequence came from a boy aged 2-15 years in good health and CMV-seronegative. The chain is built from TRBV7-9 and TRBJ1-5, with TRBD1 matching over 9 bases. The sample was PBMCs. The CDR3 DNA reads TGTGCCAGCAGCCGTGGACAGGGGCCCAATCAGCCCCAGCATTTT. Translating it yields CASSRGQGPNQPQHF.